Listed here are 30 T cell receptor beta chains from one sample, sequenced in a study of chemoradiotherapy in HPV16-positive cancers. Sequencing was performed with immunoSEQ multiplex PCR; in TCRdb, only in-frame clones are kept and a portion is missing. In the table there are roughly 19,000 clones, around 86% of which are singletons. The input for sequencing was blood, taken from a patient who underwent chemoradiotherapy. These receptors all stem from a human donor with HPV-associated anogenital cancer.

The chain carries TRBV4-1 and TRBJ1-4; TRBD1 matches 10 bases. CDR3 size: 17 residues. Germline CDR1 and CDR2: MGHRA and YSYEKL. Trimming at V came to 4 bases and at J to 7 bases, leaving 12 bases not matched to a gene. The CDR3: CASSPGTGAFSTEKLFF. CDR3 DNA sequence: TGCGCCAGCAGCCCGGGGACAGGGGCTTTCTCGACTGAAAAACTGTTTTTT.

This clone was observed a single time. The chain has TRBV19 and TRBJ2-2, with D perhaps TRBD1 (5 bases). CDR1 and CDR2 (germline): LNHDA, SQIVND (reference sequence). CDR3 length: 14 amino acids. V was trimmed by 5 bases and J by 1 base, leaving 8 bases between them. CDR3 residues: CASSGRGNTGELFF. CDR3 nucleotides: TGTGCCAGTAGTGGAAGGGGGAACACCGGGGAGCTGTTTTTT. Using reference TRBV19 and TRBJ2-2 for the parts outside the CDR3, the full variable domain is DGGITQSPKYLFRKEGQNVTLSCEQNLNHDAMYWYRQDPGQGLRLIYYSQIVNDFQKGDIAEGYSVSREKKESFPLTVTSAQKNPTAFYLCASSGRGNTGELFFGEGSRLTVL.

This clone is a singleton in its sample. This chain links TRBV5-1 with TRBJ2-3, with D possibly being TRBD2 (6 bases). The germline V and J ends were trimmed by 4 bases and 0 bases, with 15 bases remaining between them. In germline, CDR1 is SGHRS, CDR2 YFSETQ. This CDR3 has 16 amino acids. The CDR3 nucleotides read TGCGCCAGCAGCACCGGGACTCTGGCTAGCACAGATACGCAGTATTTT. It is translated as CASSTGTLASTDTQYF.

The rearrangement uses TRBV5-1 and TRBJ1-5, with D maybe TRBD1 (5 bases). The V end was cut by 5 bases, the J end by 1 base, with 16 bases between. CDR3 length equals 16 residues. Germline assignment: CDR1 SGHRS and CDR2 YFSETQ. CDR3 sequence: CASSVAGTESNQPQHF. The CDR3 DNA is TGCGCCAGCAGTGTTGCTGGGACGGAAAGCAATCAGCCCCAGCATTTT.

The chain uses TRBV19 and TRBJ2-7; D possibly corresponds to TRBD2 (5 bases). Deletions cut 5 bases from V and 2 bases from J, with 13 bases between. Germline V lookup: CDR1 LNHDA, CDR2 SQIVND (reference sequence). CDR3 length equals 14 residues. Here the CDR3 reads CASSPPGLPYEQYF. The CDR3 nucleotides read TGTGCCAGTAGTCCCCCAGGACTCCCCTACGAGCAGTACTTC.

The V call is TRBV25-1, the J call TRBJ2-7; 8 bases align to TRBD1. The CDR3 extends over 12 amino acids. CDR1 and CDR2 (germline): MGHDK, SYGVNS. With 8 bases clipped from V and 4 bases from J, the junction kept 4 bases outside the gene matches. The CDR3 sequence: CASAGTGYEQYF. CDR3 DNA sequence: TGTGCCAGCGCCGGGACAGGTTACGAGCAGTACTTC.

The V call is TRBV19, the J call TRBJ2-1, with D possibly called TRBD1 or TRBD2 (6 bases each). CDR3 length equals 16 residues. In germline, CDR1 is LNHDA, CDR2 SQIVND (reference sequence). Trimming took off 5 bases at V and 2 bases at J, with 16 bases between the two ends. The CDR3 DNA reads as TGTGCCAGTAGTTTCTCGAGTGGGGGGCCCTACAATGAGCAGTTCTTC. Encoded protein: CASSFSSGGPYNEQFF.

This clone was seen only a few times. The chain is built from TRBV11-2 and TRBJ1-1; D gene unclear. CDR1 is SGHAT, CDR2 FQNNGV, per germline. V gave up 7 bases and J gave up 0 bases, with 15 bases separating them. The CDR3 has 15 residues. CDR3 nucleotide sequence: TGTGCCAGCACCGAGGGTTACGGAGTGAACACTGAAGCTTTCTTT. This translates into CASTEGYGVNTEAFF.

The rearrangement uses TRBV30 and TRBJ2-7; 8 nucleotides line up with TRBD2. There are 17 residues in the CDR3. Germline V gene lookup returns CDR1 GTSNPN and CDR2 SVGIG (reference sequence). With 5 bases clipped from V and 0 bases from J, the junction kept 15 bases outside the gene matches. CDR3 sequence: CAWGPLSKAGASYEQYF. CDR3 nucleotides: TGTGCCTGGGGTCCACTTTCTAAAGCGGGGGCCTCCTACGAGCAGTACTTC.

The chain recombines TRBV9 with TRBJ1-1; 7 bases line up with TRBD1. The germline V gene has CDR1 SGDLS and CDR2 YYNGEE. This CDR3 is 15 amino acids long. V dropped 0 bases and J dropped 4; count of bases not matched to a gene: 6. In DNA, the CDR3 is TGTGCCAGCAGCGTAGCTAAGGGGGCCGGCACTGAAGCTTTCTTT. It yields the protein CASSVAKGAGTEAFF.

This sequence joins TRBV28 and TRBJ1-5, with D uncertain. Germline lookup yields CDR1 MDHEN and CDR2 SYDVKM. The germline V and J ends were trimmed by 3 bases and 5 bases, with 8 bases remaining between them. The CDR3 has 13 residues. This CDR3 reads CASSFSSDQPQHF. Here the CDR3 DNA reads TGTGCCAGCAGTTTTTCCAGTGATCAGCCCCAGCATTTT. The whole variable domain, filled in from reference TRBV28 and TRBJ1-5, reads DVKVTQSSRYLVKRTGEKVFLECVQDMDHENMFWYRQDPGLGLRLIYFSYDVKMKEKGDIPEGYSVSREKKERFSLILESASTNQTSMYLCASSFSSDQPQHFGDGTRLSIL.

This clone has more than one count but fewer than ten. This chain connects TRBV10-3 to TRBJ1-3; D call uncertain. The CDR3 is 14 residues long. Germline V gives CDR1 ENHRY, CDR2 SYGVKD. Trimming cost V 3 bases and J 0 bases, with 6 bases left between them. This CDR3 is CAISEASSGNTIYF. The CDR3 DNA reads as TGTGCCATCAGTGAAGCGAGCTCTGGAAACACCATATATTTT.

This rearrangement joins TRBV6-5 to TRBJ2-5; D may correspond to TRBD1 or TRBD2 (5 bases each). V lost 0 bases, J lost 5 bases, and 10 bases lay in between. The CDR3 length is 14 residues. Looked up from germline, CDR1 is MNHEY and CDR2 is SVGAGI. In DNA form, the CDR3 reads TGTGCCAGCAGTTACTCACGGGGCGAGGAGACCCAGTACTTC. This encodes CASSYSRGEETQYF.

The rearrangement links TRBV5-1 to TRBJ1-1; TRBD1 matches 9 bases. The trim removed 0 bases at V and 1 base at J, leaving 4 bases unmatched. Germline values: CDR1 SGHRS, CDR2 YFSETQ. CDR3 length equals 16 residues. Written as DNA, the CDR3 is TGCGCCAGCAGCTTGGCGACAGGGGGGCGGAACACTGAAGCTTTCTTT. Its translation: CASSLATGGRNTEAFF.

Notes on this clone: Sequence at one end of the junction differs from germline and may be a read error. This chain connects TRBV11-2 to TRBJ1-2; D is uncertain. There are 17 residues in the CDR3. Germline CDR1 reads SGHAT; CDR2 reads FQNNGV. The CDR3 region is CASSLNLEAGQPNGYTF. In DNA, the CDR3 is TGCGCCAGCAGCCTCAACCTCGAGGCGGGTCAGCCTAATGGCTACACCTTC. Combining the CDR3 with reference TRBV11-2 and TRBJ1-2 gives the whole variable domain EAGVAQSPRYKIIEKRQSVAFWCNPISGHATLYWYQQILGQGPKLLIQFQNNGVVDDSQLPKDRFSAERLKGVDSTLKIQPAKLEDSAVYLCASSLNLEAGQPNGYTFGSGTRLTVV.

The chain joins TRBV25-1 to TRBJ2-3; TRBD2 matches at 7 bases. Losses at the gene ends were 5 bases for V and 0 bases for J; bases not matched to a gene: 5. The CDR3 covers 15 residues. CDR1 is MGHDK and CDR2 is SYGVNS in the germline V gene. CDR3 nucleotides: TGTGCCAGCAGTAGGGTTAGCGGGAGCACAGATACGCAGTATTTT. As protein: CASSRVSGSTDTQYF.

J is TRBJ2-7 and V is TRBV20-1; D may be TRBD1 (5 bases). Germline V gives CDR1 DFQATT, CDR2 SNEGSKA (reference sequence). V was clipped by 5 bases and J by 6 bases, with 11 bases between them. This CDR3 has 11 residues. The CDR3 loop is CSAHQGPEQYF. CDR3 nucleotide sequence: TGCAGTGCTCATCAGGGTCCCGAGCAGTACTTC.

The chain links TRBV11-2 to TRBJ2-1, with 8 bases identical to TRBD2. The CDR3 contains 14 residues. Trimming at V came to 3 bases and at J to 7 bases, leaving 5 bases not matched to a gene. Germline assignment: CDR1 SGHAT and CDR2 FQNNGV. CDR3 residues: CASSFSLAGNEQFF. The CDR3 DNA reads TGTGCCAGCAGCTTCAGCCTAGCGGGTAATGAGCAGTTCTTC.

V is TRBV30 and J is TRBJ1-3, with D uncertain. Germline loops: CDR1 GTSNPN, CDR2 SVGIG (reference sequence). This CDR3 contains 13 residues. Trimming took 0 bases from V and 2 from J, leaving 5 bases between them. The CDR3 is CAWSVTAGNTIYF. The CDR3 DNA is TGTGCCTGGAGTGTCACAGCTGGAAACACCATATATTTT.

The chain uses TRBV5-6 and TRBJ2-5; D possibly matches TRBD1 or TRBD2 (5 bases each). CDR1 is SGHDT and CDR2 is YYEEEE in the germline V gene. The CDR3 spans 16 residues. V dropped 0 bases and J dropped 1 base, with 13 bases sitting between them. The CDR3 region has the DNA TGTGCCAGCAGCTTGGACGTTCCGGGGACCCAAGAGACCCAGTACTTC. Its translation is CASSLDVPGTQETQYF.

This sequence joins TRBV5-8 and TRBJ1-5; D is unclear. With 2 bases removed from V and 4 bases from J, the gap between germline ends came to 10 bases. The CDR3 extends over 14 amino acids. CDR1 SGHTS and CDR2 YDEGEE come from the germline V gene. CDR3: CASSFDLSNQPQHF. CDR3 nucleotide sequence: TGTGCCAGCAGCTTCGACTTATCAAATCAGCCCCAGCATTTT. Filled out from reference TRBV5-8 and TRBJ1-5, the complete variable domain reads EAGVTQSPTHLIKTRGQQATLRCSPISGHTSVYWYQQALGLGLQFLLWYDEGEERNRGNFPPRFSGRQFPNYSSELNVNALELEDSALYLCASSFDLSNQPQHFGDGTRLSIL.

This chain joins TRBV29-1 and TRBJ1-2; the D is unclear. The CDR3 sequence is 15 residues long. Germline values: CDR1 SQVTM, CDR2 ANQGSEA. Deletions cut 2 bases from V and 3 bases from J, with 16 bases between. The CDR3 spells CSVELPNRPYYGYTF. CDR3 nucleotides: TGCAGCGTTGAACTCCCGAACAGACCCTACTATGGCTACACCTTC.

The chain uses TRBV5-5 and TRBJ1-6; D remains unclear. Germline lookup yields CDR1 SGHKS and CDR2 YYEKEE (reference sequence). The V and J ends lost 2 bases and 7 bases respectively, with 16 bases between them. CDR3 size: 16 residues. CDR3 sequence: CASSFFRPGGNSPLHF. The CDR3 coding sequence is TGTGCCAGCAGCTTTTTTAGGCCGGGAGGGAATTCACCCCTCCACTTT.

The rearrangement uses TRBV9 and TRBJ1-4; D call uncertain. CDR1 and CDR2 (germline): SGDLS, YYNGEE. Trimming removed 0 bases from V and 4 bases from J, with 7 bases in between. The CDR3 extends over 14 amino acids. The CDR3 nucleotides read TGTGCCAGCAGCGTAGATACACATAATGAAAAACTGTTTTTT. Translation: CASSVDTHNEKLFF.

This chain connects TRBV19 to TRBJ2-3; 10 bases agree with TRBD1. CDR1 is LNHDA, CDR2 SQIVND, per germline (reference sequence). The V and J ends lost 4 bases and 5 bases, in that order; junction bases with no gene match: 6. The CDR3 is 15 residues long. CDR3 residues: CASSNDRGRRDTQYF. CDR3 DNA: TGTGCCAGTAGTAATGACAGGGGGCGCCGAGATACGCAGTATTTT.

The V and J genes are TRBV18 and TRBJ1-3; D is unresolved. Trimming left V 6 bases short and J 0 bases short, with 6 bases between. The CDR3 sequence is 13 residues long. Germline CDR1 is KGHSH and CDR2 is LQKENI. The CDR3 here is CASSLPSGNTIYF. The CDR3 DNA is TGTGCCAGCTCCCTTCCCTCTGGAAACACCATATATTTT.

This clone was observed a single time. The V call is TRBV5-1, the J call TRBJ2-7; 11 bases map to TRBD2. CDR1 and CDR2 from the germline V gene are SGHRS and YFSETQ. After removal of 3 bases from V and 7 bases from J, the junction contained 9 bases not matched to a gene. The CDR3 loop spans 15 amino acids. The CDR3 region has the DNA TGCGCCAGCAGCTCCCTAGCGGGAGGACAGGGGGAGCAGTACTTC. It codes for CASSSLAGGQGEQYF.

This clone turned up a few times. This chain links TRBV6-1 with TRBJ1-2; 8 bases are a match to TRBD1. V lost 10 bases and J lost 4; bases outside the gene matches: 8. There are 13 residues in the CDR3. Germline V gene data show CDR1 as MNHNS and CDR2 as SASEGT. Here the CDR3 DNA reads TGTGCCAACAGGGGGGGGTTCGGCTATGGCTACACCTTC. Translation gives CANRGGFGYGYTF.

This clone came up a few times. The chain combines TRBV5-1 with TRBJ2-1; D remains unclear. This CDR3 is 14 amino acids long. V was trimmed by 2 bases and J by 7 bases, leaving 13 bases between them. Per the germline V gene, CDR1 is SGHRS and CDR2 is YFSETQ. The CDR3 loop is CASSFDGQKNEQFF. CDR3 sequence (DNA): TGCGCCAGCAGCTTCGATGGCCAAAAGAATGAGCAGTTCTTC. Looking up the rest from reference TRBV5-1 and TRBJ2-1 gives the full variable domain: KAGVTQTPRYLIKTRGQQVTLSCSPISGHRSVSWYQQTPGQGLQFLFEYFSETQRNKGNFPGRFSGRQFSNSRSEMNVSTLELGDSALYLCASSFDGQKNEQFFGPGTRLTVL.

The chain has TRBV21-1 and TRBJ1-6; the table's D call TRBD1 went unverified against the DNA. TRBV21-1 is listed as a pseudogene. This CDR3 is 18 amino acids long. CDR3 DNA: TGTGCCAGCAGCAGGCGAGATAAACCGACAGTTAATAATTCACCCCTCCACTTT. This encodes CASSRRDKPTVNNSPLHF.